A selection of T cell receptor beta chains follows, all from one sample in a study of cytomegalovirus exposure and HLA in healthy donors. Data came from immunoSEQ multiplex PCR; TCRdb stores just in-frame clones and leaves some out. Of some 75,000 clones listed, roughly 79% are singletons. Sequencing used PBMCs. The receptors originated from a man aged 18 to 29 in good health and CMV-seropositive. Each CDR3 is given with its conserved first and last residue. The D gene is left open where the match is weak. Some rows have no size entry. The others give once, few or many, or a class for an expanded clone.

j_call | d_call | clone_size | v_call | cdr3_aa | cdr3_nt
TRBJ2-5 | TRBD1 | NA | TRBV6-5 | CASSYSPRGRETQYF | TGTGCCAGCAGTTACTCACCCAGGGGGCGGGAGACCCAGTACTTC
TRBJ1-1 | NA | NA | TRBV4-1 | CASSQVTEGTEAFF | TGCGCCAGCAGCCAAGTTACCGAGGGAACTGAAGCTTTCTTT
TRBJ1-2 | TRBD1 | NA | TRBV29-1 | CSVRTGEQWGYTF | TGCAGCGTTAGGACAGGGGAACAATGGGGCTACACCTTC
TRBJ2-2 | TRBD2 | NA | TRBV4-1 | CASSPVPGLGTTGELFF | TGCGCCAGCAGCCCAGTCCCGGGACTAGGTACCACCGGGGAGCTGTTTTTT
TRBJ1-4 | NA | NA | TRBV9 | CASSAGSTNEKLFF | TGTGCCAGCAGCGCTGGCTCAACTAATGAAAAACTGTTTTTT
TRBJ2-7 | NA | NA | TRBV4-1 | CASSLRRGRHSGDEQYF | TGCGCCAGCAGCCTAAGACGGGGGAGACATTCAGGCGACGAGCAGTACTTC
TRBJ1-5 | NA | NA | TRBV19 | CASSWSGNQPQHF | TGTGCCAGTAGCTGGTCCGGGAATCAGCCCCAGCATTTT
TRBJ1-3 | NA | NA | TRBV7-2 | CASRLTGYSGNTIYF | TGTGCCAGCAGGTTAACAGGGTACTCTGGAAACACCATATATTTT
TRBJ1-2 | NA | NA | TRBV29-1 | CSVLFYGYTF | TGCAGCGTCCTGTTTTATGGCTACACCTTC
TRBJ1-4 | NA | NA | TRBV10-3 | CAISELQGINEKLFF | TGTGCCATCAGTGAATTACAGGGCATTAATGAAAAACTGTTTTTT
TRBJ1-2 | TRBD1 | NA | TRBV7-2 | CASSSKTPGGHGYTF | TGTGCCAGCAGTTCGAAAACCCCAGGGGGCCATGGCTACACCTTC
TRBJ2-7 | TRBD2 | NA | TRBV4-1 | CASSQDIRRAGGISYEQYF | TGCGCCAGCAGCCAAGATATAAGGAGGGCGGGAGGGATCTCCTACGAGCAGTACTTC
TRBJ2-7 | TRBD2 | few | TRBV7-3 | CASSLGPAGAYEQYF | TGTGCCAGCAGCTTAGGGCCAGCGGGAGCCTACGAGCAGTACTTC
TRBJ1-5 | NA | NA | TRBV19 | CASSFINQPQHF | TGTGCCAGTAGTTTCATCAATCAGCCCCAGCATTTT
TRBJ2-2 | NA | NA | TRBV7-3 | CASSPTAGTGELFF | TGTGCCAGCAGCCCTACGGCAGGGACCGGGGAGCTGTTTTTT
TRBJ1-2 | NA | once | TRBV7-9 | CASTTLGASEGYTF | TGTGCCAGCACCACTTTGGGAGCGAGCGAGGGCTACACCTTC
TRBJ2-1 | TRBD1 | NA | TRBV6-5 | CASSSRTGRVNEQFF | TGTGCCAGCAGTTCCCGGACAGGCCGCGTCAATGAGCAGTTCTTC
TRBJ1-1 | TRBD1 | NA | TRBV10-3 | CAISELPGTANTEAFF | TGTGCCATCAGTGAGCTCCCCGGGACAGCGAACACTGAAGCTTTCTTT
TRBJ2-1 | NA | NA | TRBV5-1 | CASKTGNEQFF | TGCGCCAGCAAGACGGGCAATGAGCAGTTCTTC
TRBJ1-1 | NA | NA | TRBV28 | CASSWMTIADTEAFF | TGTGCCAGCAGCTGGATGACGATAGCGGACACTGAAGCTTTCTTT
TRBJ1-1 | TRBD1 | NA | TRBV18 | CASSPGTGMTEAFF | TGTGCCAGCTCACCGGGGACAGGGATGACTGAAGCTTTCTTT
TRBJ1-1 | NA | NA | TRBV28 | CASSKTGNTEAFF | TGTGCCAGCAGTAAGACAGGGAACACTGAAGCTTTCTTT
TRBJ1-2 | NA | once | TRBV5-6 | CASSTRLPARGYGYTF | TGTGCCAGCAGCACCCGACTCCCCGCCAGGGGATATGGCTACACCTTC
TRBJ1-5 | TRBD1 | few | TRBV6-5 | CASSEWTGHQPQHF | TGTGCCAGCAGTGAGTGGACAGGGCATCAGCCCCAGCATTTT
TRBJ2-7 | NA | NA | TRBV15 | CATAGRNYEQYF | TGTGCCACCGCGGGGCGGAACTACGAGCAGTACTTC
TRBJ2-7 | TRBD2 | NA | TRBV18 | CASSPPLAGAYEQYF | TGTGCCAGCTCACCACCACTAGCGGGAGCGTACGAGCAGTACTTC
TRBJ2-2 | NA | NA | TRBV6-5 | CASSTRENTGELFF | TGTGCCAGCAGTACGCGGGAGAACACCGGGGAGCTGTTTTTT
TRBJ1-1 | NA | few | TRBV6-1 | CASSFTRGDTEAFF | TGTGCCAGCAGTTTCACCCGGGGGGACACTGAAGCTTTCTTT
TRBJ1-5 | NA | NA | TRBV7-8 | CASSLERLVGRNQPQHF | TGTGCCAGCAGCTTGGAGAGGTTGGTAGGCCGCAATCAGCCCCAGCATTTT
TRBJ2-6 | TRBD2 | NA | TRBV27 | CASRKYGASGRALGANVLTF | TGTGCCAGCAGGAAATACGGGGCTAGCGGGAGGGCCTTGGGGGCCAACGTCCTGACTTTC
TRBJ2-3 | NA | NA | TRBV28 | CASISFFGDTQYF | TGTGCCAGCATATCATTTTTCGGAGATACGCAGTATTTT
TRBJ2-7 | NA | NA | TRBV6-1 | CASSPPVGSPNEQYF | TGTGCCAGCAGCCCCCCCGTCGGGAGCCCCAACGAGCAGTACTTC
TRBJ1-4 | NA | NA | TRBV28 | CASSLAGEKLFF | TGTGCCAGCAGTTTAGCGGGTGAAAAACTGTTTTTT
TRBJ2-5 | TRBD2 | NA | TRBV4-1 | CASSQDISGWGEPQYF | TGCGCCAGCAGCCAAGACATTAGCGGGTGGGGGGAGCCCCAGTACTTC
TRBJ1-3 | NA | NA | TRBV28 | CASSPTGNSGNTIYF | TGTGCCAGCAGTCCAACAGGGAACTCTGGAAACACCATATATTTT
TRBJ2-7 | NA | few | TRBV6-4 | CASCWTYGHEQYF | TGTGCCAGCTGTTGGACTTACGGGCACGAGCAGTACTTC
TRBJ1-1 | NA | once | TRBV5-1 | CASSLGRGEAFF | TGCGCCAGCAGCTTGGGGCGGGGTGAAGCTTTCTTT